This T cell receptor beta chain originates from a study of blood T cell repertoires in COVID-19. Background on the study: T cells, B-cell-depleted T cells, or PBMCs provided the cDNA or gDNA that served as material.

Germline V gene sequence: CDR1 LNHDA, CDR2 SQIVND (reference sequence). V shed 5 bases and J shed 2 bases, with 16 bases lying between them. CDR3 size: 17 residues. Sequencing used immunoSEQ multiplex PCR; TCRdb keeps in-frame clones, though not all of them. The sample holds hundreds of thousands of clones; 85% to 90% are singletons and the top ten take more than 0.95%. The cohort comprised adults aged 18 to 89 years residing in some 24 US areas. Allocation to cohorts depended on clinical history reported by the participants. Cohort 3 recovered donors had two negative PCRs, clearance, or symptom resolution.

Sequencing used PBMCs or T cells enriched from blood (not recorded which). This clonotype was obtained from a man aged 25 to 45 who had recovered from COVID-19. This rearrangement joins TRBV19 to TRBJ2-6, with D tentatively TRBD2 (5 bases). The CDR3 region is CASSPADGIAGANVLTF. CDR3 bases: TGTGCCAGTAGTCCGGCTGACGGGATTGCTGGGGCCAACGTCCTGACTTTC.